The 26 T cell receptor beta chains listed next were all sequenced from one sample in a study of T cell repertoires in cytomegalovirus infection. TCRdb re-called the reads with MiXCR, one entry per CDR3 protein. Of 510,000 or so distinct CDR3 sequences listed, around a quarter are singletons. Sequences were obtained from PBMCs. The receptors shown here come from a human donor in good health (CMV status not recorded). Some clones in this sample may be carry-over from other donors' samples.

Remarks on this clonotype: An end of the junction differs from the germline gene, which may be a read error. The chain uses TRBV19 and TRBJ1-1; no clear D gene. Germline V gene sequence: CDR1 LNHDA, CDR2 SQIVND (reference sequence). This CDR3 is built from 14 residues. The CDR3 DNA reads TGTGCCGGTAGTGAGAGCAGAAAATTGGCCGAAGCTTTCTTT. Translated: CAGSESRKLAEAFF.

This rearrangement joins TRBV28 to TRBJ1-2; 9 bases agree with TRBD1. In germline, CDR1 is MDHEN, CDR2 SYDVKM. The V gene end was trimmed by 1 base and the J gene end by 4 bases; junction bases not matched to a gene: 7. There are 16 residues in the CDR3. This CDR3 is CASSLSPTGGPYGYTF. The CDR3 nucleotides are TGTGCCAGCAGTTTATCCCCGACAGGGGGTCCCTATGGCTACACCTTC.

This clonotype was observed a handful of times. The genes are TRBV19 and TRBJ1-4; D gene unclear. Germline CDR1 and CDR2: LNHDA and SQIVND (reference sequence). The CDR3 covers 15 residues. V lost 3 bases to trimming and J lost 4 bases, with 12 bases between them. The CDR3 protein is CASSIQRLDNEKLFF. CDR3 nucleotide sequence: TGTGCCAGTAGTATCCAACGCCTGGATAATGAAAAACTGTTTTTT.

The genes are TRBV6-2 or TRBV6-3 and TRBJ2-5; maybe TRBD2 (6 bases). V lost 5 bases and J 2 bases, leaving 18 bases between the germline ends. The CDR3 length is 16 residues. CDR1 and CDR2 (germline): MNHEY, SVGEGT. The CDR3 is CASSLLGMGRQETQYF. CDR3 bases: TGTGCCAGCAGTCTGCTTGGAATGGGGAGGCAAGAGACCCAGTACTTC.

This chain uses TRBV7-2 with TRBJ2-1; 10 bases line up with TRBD2. J lost 12 bases, V lost 1 base, and 6 bases had no gene match. The CDR3 has 14 residues. Germline lookup yields CDR1 SGHTA and CDR2 FQGNSA. The CDR3 coding sequence is TGTGCCAGCAGCTTAGATCCTAGCGGGAGTGGGCAGTTCTTC. Its protein product is CASSLDPSGSGQFF.

The chain has TRBV7-9 and TRBJ2-3, with D possibly being TRBD2 (5 bases). This CDR3 is 14 amino acids long. V dropped 5 bases and J dropped 6 bases, with 15 bases sitting between them. Germline CDR1 SEHNR, CDR2 FQNEAQ (reference sequence). The CDR3 reads CASSPEERMDTQYF. The CDR3 coding sequence is TGTGCCAGCAGCCCGGAGGAGAGGATGGATACGCAGTATTTT.

This clonotype was seen a few times. The V call is TRBV10-3, the J call TRBJ1-5, with D perhaps matching TRBD1 (5 bases). V shed 6 bases and J shed 6 bases, with 9 bases lying between them. This CDR3 has 12 amino acids. Germline loops: CDR1 ENHRY, CDR2 SYGVKD. The CDR3 DNA reads TGTGCCATCAGCCCGGGGGGTCAGCCCCAGCATTTT. Translating gives CAISPGGQPQHF.

The V and J genes are TRBV20-1 and TRBJ1-5, with D perhaps TRBD1 (6 bases). The CDR3 contains 13 residues. CDR1 DFQATT and CDR2 SNEGSKA come from the germline V gene (reference sequence). V lost 3 bases, J lost 5 bases, and 11 bases lay in between. The chain's CDR3 is CSASSGGDQPQHF. DNA of the CDR3: TGCAGTGCTAGTTCGGGGGGCGATCAGCCCCAGCATTTT.

Turning to this clonotype: One end of the junction varies from germline; a read error may be responsible. The V and J genes are TRBV2 and TRBJ1-5; 8 bases are a match to TRBD1. The CDR3 is 16 amino acids. The germline CDR1 and CDR2 sequences are SNHLY and FYNNEI. CDR3 sequence reads: CASSEGQGYSNQPQHF. The CDR3 DNA is TGTGCCAGCAGCGAAGGACAGGGCTATAGCAATCAGCCCCAGCATTTT.

This chain uses TRBV15 with TRBJ2-2; 10 nucleotides match TRBD2. The germline V gene has CDR1 LNHNV and CDR2 YYDKDF (reference sequence). Germline trimming cut 1 base from V and 6 bases from J; bases unmatched to any gene: 5. The CDR3 has 16 residues. This CDR3 is CATSRVLAGVAGELFF. Written as DNA, the CDR3 is TGTGCCACCAGCAGAGTTCTAGCGGGAGTGGCCGGGGAGCTGTTTTTT.

This clonotype was counted a single time. This chain links TRBV20-1 with TRBJ2-1, with no clear D. The germline gives CDR1 DFQATT, CDR2 SNEGSKA (reference sequence). This CDR3 is built from 13 residues. V was trimmed by 2 bases and J by 0 bases, leaving 5 bases between them. In nucleotides, the CDR3 is TGCAGTGCTAGATTGAGCTCCTACAATGAGCAGTTCTTC. Protein: CSARLSSYNEQFF.

This chain uses TRBV6-5 with TRBJ2-2, with 9 bases aligning to TRBD1. V was pared by 2 bases and J by 4 bases, with 8 bases of the junction left unmatched. CDR3 size: 17 residues. Germline V gene sequence: CDR1 MNHEY, CDR2 SVGAGI. The CDR3 region has the DNA TGTGCCAGCAGTTACGACACCGGGACAGGGTCCACCGGGGAGCTGTTTTTT. Residues: CASSYDTGTGSTGELFF.

In this sample, this clonotype turned up many times. The chain carries TRBV7-8 and TRBJ2-1; TRBD2 aligns across 10 bases. J was trimmed by 11 bases and V by 0 bases; bases with no gene match: 7. The CDR3 contains 15 residues. Germline assignment: CDR1 SGHVS and CDR2 FQNEAQ. CDR3 in DNA: TGTGCCAGCAGCTTAGCGAGTGAACTAGCGGGACAGCAGTTCTTC. Its translation is CASSLASELAGQQFF.

This clonotype turned up a few times. The rearrangement joins TRBV20-1 to TRBJ1-5; TRBD1 is a possible D gene (5 bases). Germline V lookup: CDR1 DFQATT, CDR2 SNEGSKA (reference sequence). Trimming cost V 6 bases and J 7 bases, with 16 bases left between them. The CDR3 loop spans 13 amino acids. CDR3 region: CSARSGTNQPQHF. In DNA form, the CDR3 reads TGCAGTGCCAGATCAGGGACCAACCAGCCCCAGCATTTT.

The rearrangement uses TRBV20-1 and TRBJ1-5; 7 bases line up with TRBD1. The trim removed 1 base at V and 1 base at J, leaving 7 bases unmatched. The CDR3 loop spans 16 amino acids. Germline CDR1 and CDR2: DFQATT and SNEGSKA (reference sequence). CDR3 nucleotides: TGCAGTGCTAGAGTAGCCAGGGGGGGAAGCAATCAGCCCCAGCATTTT. As protein: CSARVARGGSNQPQHF.

V and J are TRBV7-2 and TRBJ2-1; perhaps TRBD2 as D (5 bases). V was trimmed by 0 bases and J by 6 bases, leaving 12 bases between them. This CDR3 has 15 amino acids. The germline V gene has CDR1 SGHTA and CDR2 FQGNSA. The CDR3: CASSLAGSESNEQFF. The DNA of the CDR3 is TGTGCCAGCAGCTTAGCGGGTAGCGAGAGCAATGAGCAGTTCTTC.

The chain is built from TRBV2 and TRBJ1-5; D call uncertain. The CDR3 is 13 amino acids. Germline CDR1 SNHLY, CDR2 FYNNEI. V was trimmed by 4 bases and J by 4 bases, leaving 8 bases between them. CDR3 amino acids: CASSVGRNQPQHF. DNA of the CDR3: TGTGCCAGCAGTGTGGGGAGAAATCAGCCCCAGCATTTT.

The table lists this clonotype with many counts. The rearrangement links TRBV7-8 to TRBJ2-7; 13 nucleotides align to TRBD2. Germline V gene sequence: CDR1 SGHVS, CDR2 FQNEAQ. This CDR3 region has 17 residues. After removal of 5 bases from V and 3 bases from J, the junction contained 10 bases not matched to a gene. For the CDR3, the DNA is TGTGCCAGCAGCCTCGGGGGACTAGCGGGAATTGACTACGAGCAGTACGTC. Translated: CASSLGGLAGIDYEQYV.

This rearrangement joins TRBV12-3 or TRBV12-4 to TRBJ1-2; 7 bases fit TRBD1. CDR3 length: 13 residues. Trimming removed 6 bases from V and 5 bases from J; junction bases left unmatched: 6. CDR3: CASSSTGEYGYTF. In nucleotides, the CDR3 is TGTGCCAGCAGCTCTACAGGGGAGTATGGCTACACCTTC.

The chain joins TRBV27 to TRBJ2-1, with 8 bases matching TRBD2. With 6 bases clipped from V and 8 bases from J, the junction kept 9 bases outside the gene matches. CDR3 length: 14 residues. Germline CDR1 reads MNHEY; CDR2 reads SMNVEV (reference sequence). The CDR3 region has the DNA TGTGCCAGCAGCTTTGGGACTAGAGTAGATGAGCAGTTCTTC. It codes for CASSFGTRVDEQFF.

The chain has TRBV6-2 or TRBV6-3 and TRBJ1-1, with D hard to call. CDR1 is MNHEY, CDR2 SVGEGT, per germline. V was cut by 2 bases and J by 6 bases, with 16 bases left in between. The CDR3 spans 15 residues. The CDR3 spells CASSYLGVGVAEAFF. DNA for the CDR3: TGTGCCAGCAGTTACCTCGGGGTTGGCGTCGCTGAAGCTTTCTTT.

The chain is built from TRBV7-9 and TRBJ2-1; unclear D gene. Germline V lookup: CDR1 SEHNR, CDR2 FQNEAQ (reference sequence). The CDR3 is 14 amino acids. The V end lost 0 bases, the J end lost 3 bases, and 6 bases lay between the germline ends. The CDR3 reads CASSLASDYNEQFF. For the CDR3, the DNA is TGTGCCAGCAGCTTAGCTTCGGACTACAATGAGCAGTTCTTC.

A few counts support this clonotype. The chain combines TRBV6-2 or TRBV6-3 with TRBJ2-7; D gene unclear. V was clipped by 5 bases and J by 6 bases, with 11 bases between them. Germline V gives CDR1 MNHEY, CDR2 SVGEGT. CDR3 length: 12 residues. The CDR3 loop reads CASSIRGGEQYV. For the CDR3, the DNA is TGTGCCAGCAGTATAAGAGGCGGCGAGCAGTACGTC.

The chain carries TRBV7-2 and TRBJ2-7; no clear D. The germline V gene encodes CDR1 SGHTA and CDR2 FQGNSA. Between the trimmed V and J ends, which lost 3 bases and 3 bases, there was a span of 15 bases. The CDR3 loop spans 15 amino acids. DNA of the CDR3: TGTGCCAGCAGCTTGGCTCTGGGCGCCCTCTACGAGCAGTACTTC. Its protein is CASSLALGALYEQYF.

For this clonotype: The junction differs from germline at one of its ends, possibly a read error. J is TRBJ2-2 and V is TRBV20-1; 7 bases map to TRBD2. From germline, CDR1 is DFQATT and CDR2 SNEGSKA (reference sequence). This CDR3 has 16 amino acids. DNA of the CDR3: TGCAGAGCTACCCGCCGAGGGAGGGTGAACACCGGGGAGCTGTTTTTT. Amino acid sequence: CRATRRGRVNTGELFF.

This clonotype was counted a few times. The chain joins TRBV7-8 to TRBJ2-1, with 12 bases that match TRBD1. This CDR3 has 14 amino acids. Losses at the gene ends were 10 bases for V and 8 bases for J; bases not matched to a gene: 9. The germline gives CDR1 SGHVS, CDR2 FQNEAQ. The CDR3 bases are TGTGCCACTACCTGGGACAGGGGGCCATATGAGCAGTTCTTC. This sequence encodes CATTWDRGPYEQFF.